A selection of T cell receptor beta chains follows, all from one sample in a study of response to subunit inactivated influenza vaccine. TCRdb processed the RT-PCR reads anew with MiXCR; each CDR3 protein has one entry. Found here are approximately 700,000 distinct CDR3 sequences, around 14% of them singletons; the top ten hold less than 7%. This sample comprised PBMCs from blood, obtained around 15 days before vaccination. The receptors shown here come from a man in his forties or fifties who received an inactivated influenza vaccine. Each CDR3 is given without its conserved first and last residue. The D gene is left open where the match is weak.

d_call	j_call	v_call	cdr3_aa
NA	TRBJ2-7	TRBV7-9	ASSLDALDEQY
NA	TRBJ2-5	TRBV6-5	ASSYGAGLETQY
NA	TRBJ1-5	TRBV4-2	ASSQDYDRRPQH
NA	TRBJ1-1	TRBV7-9	ASSLAWRNTEAF
NA	TRBJ1-5	TRBV28	ASSLGGAGQPQH
TRBD1	TRBJ1-2	TRBV5-1	ASSLRQGYGYT
TRBD2	TRBJ2-3	TRBV5-1	ASSLAGDRTDTQY
TRBD2	TRBJ2-1	TRBV18	ASSPGLAGASSYNEQF
TRBD1	TRBJ2-2	TRBV12-3/TRBV12-4	ASSATSTGGYGELF
TRBD2	TRBJ2-1	TRBV15	ATSRDRPGLAGGPWDNEQF
TRBD1	TRBJ2-6	TRBV27	ASSLQGAPGANVLT
NA	TRBJ2-5	TRBV28	ASLSPGSEETQY
NA	TRBJ2-2	TRBV12-3/TRBV12-4	ASNLGASRTGELF
NA	TRBJ2-1	TRBV7-8	ASSFTSRNEQF
TRBD1	TRBJ2-6	TRBV12-3/TRBV12-4	ASSTPQGAGGANVLT
NA	TRBJ2-5	TRBV12-3/TRBV12-4	ASSLGQGKTQY
NA	TRBJ1-1	TRBV21-1	ASSKVGGLSYTEAF
NA	TRBJ1-1	TRBV12-3/TRBV12-4	ASSLVRSRDTEAF
NA	TRBJ1-3	TRBV3-1	ASIPGNSGNTIY
NA	TRBJ2-1	TRBV2	ASSHGLFLANYNEQF
TRBD2	TRBJ2-1	TRBV20-1	SARDTSGGYNEQF
TRBD2	TRBJ2-7	TRBV20-1	SARSSSGYEQY
NA	TRBJ2-6	TRBV7-2	ASSPQVRSGANVLT
TRBD2	TRBJ2-3	TRBV11-1	ASSLATSGGNTQY
TRBD2	TRBJ2-1	TRBV7-9	ASSLAGGIHEQF
NA	TRBJ2-7	TRBV12-3/TRBV12-4	ASSLLGRVASEQY
NA	TRBJ2-5	TRBV19	ASSIDRNSGEETQY
TRBD1	TRBJ2-5	TRBV6-1	ASRRTGIGLQETQY
TRBD1	TRBJ2-7	TRBV6-6	ASSKDRAYEQY